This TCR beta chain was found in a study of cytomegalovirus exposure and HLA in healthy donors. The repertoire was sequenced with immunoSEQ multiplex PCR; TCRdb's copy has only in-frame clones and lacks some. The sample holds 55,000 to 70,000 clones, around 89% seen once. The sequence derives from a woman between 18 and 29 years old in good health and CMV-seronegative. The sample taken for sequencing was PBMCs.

For the CDR3, the DNA is TGTGCCAGCAGCTTAGGTGTCGGGAACCCGGTGAACACCGGGGAGCTGTTTTTT. It yields the protein CASSLGVGNPVNTGELFF. The chain employs TRBV7-2 and TRBJ2-2; D is possibly TRBD2 (5 bases). Germline CDR1 and CDR2: SGHTA and FQGNSA. The V gene lost 1 base and the J gene lost 1 base, with 16 bases spanning the gap. The CDR3 has 18 amino acids.